The T cell receptor beta chain under discussion was sequenced for a study of cytomegalovirus exposure and HLA in healthy donors. About the research overall: The study placed approximately 80% of its approximately 360 genotyped donors in the Caucasian-associated ancestry cluster.

Germline loops: CDR1 SGHTA, CDR2 FQGNSA. The CDR3 length is 16 residues. V lost 5 bases, J lost 2 bases, and 10 bases stayed unmatched. Vbeta (60) and Jbeta (13) primers were used in the PCR. The method was immunoSEQ multiplex PCR; TCRdb's version includes in-frame clones alone and lacks a portion of them. The sample has 75,000 to 90,000 clones; roughly 80% are singletons. About this clone: Its antigen is currently unknown.

Whole-study findings and limits: A later analysis reported that several of the most significant clusters appeared to be linked to common viral pathogens, among them Epstein-Barr virus. With further analysis later on, most CMV-associated TCR beta chains appeared HLA-restricted.

The chain has TRBV7-2 and TRBJ2-5; the match to TRBD1 covers 8 bases. Sequenced material: PBMCs. The clonotype was recovered from a man aged 45-65 years in good health and CMV-seronegative. The CDR3 bases are TGTGCCAGCAGCCTGGGCAGGGGGCGGATACAAGAGACCCAGTACTTC. Residues: CASSLGRGRIQETQYF.